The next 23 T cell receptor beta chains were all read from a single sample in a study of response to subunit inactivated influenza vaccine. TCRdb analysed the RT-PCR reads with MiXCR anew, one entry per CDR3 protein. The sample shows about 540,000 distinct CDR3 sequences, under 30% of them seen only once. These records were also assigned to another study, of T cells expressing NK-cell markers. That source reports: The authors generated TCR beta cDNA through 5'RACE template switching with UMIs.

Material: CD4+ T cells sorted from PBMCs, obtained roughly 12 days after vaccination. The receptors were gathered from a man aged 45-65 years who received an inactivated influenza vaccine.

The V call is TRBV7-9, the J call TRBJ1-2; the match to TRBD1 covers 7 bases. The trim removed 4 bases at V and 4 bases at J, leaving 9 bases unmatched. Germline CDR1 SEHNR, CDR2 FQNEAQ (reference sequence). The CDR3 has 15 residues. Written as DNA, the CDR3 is TGTGCCAGCAGCTACCAGGGGGGGAGAGGCTATGGCTACACCTTC. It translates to CASSYQGGRGYGYTF.

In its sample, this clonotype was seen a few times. The CDR3 region is CASSYSGGRESYNEQFF. The DNA for the CDR3 is TGTGCCAGCAGTTACTCGGGGGGGAGGGAATCCTACAATGAGCAGTTCTTC. The chain couples TRBV6-5 to TRBJ2-1; TRBD2 matches at 7 bases. With V trimmed by 0 bases and J by 1 base, 6 bases remained unmatched. Germline values: CDR1 MNHEY, CDR2 SVGAGI. The CDR3 has 17 amino acids.

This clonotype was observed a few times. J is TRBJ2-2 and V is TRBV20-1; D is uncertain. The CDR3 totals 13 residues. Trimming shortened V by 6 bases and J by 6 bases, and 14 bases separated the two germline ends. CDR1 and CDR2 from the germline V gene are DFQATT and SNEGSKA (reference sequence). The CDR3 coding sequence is TGCAGTGCCGCAAAGTTTCAATCCGGGGAGCTGTTTTTT. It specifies CSAAKFQSGELFF.

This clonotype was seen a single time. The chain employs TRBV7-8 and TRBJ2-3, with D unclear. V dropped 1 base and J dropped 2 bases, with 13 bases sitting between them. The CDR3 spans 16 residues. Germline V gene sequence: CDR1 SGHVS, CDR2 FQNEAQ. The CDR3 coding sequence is TGTGCCAGCAGCTTAGTCCGGTACCGAACCACAGATACGCAGTATTTT. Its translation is CASSLVRYRTTDTQYF.

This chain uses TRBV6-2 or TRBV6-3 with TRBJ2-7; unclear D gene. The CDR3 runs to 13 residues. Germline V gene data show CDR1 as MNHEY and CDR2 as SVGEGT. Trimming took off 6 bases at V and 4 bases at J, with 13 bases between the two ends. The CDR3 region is CASRLTNWYEQYF. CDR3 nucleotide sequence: TGTGCCAGCAGGCTAACGAATTGGTACGAGCAGTACTTC.

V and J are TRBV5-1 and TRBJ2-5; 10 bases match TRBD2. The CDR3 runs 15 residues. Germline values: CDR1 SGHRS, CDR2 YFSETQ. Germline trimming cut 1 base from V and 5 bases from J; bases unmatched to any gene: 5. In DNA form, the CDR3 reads TGCGCCAGCAGCTTGCTAGCGGGAGCTCTTGAGACCCAGTACTTC. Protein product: CASSLLAGALETQYF.

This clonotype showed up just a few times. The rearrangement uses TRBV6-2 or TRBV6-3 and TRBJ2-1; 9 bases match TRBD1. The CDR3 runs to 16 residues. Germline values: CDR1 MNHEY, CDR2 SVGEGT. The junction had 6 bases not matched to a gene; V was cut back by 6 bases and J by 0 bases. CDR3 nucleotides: TGTGCCAGCAGACGGACAGGGGAGATCTCCTACAATGAGCAGTTCTTC. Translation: CASRRTGEISYNEQFF.

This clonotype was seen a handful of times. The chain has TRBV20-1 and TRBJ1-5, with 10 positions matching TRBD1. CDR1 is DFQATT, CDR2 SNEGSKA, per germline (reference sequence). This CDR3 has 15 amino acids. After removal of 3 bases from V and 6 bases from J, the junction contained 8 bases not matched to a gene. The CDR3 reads CSARAGTGDFQPQHF. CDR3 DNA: TGCAGTGCTAGGGCCGGGACAGGGGATTTTCAGCCCCAGCATTTT.

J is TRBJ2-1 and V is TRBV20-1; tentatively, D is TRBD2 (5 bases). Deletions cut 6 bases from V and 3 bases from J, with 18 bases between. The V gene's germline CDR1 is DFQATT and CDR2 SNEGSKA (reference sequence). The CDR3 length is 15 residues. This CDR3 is CSAYPGIILYNEQFF. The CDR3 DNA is TGCAGTGCCTACCCCGGGATCATCCTCTACAATGAGCAGTTCTTC.

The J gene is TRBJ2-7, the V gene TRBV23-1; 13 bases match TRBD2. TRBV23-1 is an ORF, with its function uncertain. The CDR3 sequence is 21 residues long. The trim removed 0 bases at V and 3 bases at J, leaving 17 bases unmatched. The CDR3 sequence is CASSQSVSELAGGPKFYEQYF. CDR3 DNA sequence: TGCGCCAGCAGTCAATCGGTCTCCGAACTAGCGGGGGGGCCAAAGTTCTACGAGCAGTACTTC.

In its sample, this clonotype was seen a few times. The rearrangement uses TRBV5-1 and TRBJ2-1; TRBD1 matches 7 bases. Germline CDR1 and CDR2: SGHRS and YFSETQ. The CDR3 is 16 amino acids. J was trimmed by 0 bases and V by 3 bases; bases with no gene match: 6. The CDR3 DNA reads TGCGCCAGCAGCTCAACCGGACAGGTCTCCTACAATGAGCAGTTCTTC. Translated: CASSSTGQVSYNEQFF.

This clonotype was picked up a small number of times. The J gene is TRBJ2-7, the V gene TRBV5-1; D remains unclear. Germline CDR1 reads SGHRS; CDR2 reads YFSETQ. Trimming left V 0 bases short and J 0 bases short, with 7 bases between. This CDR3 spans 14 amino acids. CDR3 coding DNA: TGCGCCAGCAGCTTGGATGCTGCCTCCTACGAGCAGTACTTC. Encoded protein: CASSLDAASYEQYF.

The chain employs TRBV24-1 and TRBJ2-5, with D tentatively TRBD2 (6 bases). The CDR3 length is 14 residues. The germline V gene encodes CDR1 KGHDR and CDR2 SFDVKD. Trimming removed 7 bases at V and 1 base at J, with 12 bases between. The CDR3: CATRASAFQETQYF. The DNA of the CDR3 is TGTGCCACCAGGGCTAGCGCCTTCCAAGAGACCCAGTACTTC.

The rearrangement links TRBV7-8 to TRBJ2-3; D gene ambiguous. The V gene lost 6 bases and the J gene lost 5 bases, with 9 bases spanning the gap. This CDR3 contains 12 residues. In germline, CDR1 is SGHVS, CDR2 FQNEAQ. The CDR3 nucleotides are TGTGCCAGCAGTTCGGACCGAGATACGCAGTATTTT. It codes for CASSSDRDTQYF.

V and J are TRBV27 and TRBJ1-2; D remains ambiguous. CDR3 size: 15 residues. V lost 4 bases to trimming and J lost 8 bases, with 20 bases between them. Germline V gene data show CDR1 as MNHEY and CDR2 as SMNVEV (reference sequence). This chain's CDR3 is CASSSGTAPGNGYTF. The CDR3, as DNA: TGTGCCAGCAGTTCGGGAACGGCACCGGGAAACGGCTACACCTTC.

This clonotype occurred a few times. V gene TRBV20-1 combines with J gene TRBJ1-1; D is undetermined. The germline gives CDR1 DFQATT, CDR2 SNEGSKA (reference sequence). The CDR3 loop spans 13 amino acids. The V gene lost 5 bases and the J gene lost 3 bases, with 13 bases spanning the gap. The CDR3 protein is CSALGPGDTEAFF. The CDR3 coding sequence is TGCAGTGCTCTCGGACCTGGGGACACTGAAGCTTTCTTT.

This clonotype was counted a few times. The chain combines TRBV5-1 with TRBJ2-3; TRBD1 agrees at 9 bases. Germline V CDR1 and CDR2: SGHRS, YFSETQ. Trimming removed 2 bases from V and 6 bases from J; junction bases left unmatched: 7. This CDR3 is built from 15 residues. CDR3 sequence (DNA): TGCGCCAGCAGCTTAGGGACAGGGAGAGGGGATACGCAGTATTTT. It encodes CASSLGTGRGDTQYF.

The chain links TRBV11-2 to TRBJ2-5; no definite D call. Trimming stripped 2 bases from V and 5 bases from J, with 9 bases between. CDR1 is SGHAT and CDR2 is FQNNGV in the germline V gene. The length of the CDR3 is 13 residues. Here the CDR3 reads CASSLPMGETQYF. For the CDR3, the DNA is TGTGCCAGCAGCTTACCAATGGGGGAGACCCAGTACTTC.

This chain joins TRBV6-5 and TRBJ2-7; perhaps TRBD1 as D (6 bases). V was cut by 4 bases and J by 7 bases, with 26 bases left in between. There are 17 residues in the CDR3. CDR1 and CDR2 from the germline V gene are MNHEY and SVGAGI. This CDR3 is CASSSRTGSKRSVEQYF. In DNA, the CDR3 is TGTGCCAGCAGTTCCCGTACAGGGTCTAAACGGTCTGTGGAGCAGTACTTC.

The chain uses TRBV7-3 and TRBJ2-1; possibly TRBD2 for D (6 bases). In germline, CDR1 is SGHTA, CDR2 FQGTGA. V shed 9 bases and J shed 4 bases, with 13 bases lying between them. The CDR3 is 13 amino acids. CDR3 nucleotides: TGTGCCAGTAGTCGGGGGAGGTACAATGAGCAGTTCTTC. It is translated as CASSRGRYNEQFF.

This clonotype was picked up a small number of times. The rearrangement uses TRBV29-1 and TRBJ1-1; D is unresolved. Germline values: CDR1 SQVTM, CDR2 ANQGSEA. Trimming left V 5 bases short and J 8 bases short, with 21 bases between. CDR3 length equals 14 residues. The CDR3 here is CSVLLLVEPKEAFF. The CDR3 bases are TGCAGCGTTCTGCTGCTCGTAGAACCTAAGGAAGCTTTCTTT.

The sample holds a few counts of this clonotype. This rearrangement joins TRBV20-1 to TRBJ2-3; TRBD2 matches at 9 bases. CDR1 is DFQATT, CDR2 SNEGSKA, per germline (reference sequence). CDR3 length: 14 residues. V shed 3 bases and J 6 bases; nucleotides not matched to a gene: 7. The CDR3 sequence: CSASVAGGQDTQYF. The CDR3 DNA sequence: TGCAGTGCTAGTGTGGCGGGGGGGCAGGATACGCAGTATTTT.

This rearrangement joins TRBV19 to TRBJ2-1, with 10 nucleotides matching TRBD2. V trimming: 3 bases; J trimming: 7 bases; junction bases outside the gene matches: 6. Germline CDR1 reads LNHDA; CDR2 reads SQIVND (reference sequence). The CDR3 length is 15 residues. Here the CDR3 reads CASSIILAGGNEQFF. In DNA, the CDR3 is TGTGCCAGTAGTATCATATTAGCGGGGGGTAATGAGCAGTTCTTC.